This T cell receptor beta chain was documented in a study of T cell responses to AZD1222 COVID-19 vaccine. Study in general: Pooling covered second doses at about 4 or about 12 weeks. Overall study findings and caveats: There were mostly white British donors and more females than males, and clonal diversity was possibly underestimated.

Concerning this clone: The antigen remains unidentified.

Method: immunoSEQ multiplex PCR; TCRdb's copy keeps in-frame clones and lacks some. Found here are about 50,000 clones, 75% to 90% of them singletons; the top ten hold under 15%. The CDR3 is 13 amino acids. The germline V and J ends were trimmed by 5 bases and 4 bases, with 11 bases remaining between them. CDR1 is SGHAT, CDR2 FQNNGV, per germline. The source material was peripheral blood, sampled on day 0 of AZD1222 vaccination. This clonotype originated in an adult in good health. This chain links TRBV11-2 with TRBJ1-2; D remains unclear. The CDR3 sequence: CASSPDPGYGYTF. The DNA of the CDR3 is TGTGCCAGCAGCCCCGACCCGGGCTATGGCTACACCTTC.